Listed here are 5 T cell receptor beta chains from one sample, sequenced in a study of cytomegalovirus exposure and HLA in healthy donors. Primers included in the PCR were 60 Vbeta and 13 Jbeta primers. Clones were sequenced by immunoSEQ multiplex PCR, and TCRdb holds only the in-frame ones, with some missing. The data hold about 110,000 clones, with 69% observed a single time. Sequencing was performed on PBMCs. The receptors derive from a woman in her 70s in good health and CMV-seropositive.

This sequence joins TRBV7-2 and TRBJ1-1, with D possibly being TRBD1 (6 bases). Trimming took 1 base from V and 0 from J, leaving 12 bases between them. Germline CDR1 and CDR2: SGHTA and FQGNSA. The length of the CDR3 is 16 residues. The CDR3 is CASSLGGTILNTEAFF. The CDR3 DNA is TGTGCCAGCAGCTTAGGGGGGACAATTCTGAACACTGAAGCTTTCTTT.

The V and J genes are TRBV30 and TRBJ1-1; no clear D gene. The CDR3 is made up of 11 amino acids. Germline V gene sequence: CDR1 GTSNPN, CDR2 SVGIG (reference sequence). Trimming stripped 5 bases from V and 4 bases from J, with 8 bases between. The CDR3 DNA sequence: TGTGCCTGGCGTCGGAGCACTGAAGCTTTCTTT. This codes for CAWRRSTEAFF.

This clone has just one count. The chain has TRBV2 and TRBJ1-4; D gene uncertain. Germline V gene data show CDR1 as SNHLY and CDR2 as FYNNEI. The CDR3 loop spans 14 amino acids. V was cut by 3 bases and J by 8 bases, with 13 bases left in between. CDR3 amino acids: CASSDGRAGEKLFF. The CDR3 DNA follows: TGTGCCAGCAGTGACGGGAGGGCCGGGGAAAAACTGTTTTTT.

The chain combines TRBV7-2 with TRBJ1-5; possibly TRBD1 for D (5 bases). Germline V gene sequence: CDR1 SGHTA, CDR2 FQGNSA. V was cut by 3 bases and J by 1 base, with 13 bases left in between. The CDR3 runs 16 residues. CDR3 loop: CASSFSSGSSNQPQHF. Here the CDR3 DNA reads TGTGCCAGCAGCTTTTCGTCAGGGTCAAGCAATCAGCCCCAGCATTTT.

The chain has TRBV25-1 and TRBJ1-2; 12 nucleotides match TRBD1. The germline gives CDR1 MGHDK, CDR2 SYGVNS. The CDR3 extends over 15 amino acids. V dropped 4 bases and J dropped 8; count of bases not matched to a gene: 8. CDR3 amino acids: CASSVPGQGARGYTF. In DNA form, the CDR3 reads TGTGCCAGCAGTGTCCCGGGACAGGGGGCGCGGGGCTACACCTTC.